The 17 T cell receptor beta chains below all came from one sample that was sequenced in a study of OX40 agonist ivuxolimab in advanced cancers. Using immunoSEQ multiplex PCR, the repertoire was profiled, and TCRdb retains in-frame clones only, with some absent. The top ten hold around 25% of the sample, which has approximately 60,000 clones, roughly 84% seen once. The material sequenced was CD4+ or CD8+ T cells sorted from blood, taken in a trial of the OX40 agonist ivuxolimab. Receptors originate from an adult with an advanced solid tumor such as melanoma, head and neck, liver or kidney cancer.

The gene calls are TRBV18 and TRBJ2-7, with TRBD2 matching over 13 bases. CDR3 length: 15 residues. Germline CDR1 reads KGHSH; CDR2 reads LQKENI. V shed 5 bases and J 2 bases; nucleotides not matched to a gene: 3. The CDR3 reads CASSSGTSGTYEQYF. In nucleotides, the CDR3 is TGTGCCAGCTCATCCGGGACTAGCGGGACCTACGAGCAGTACTTC.

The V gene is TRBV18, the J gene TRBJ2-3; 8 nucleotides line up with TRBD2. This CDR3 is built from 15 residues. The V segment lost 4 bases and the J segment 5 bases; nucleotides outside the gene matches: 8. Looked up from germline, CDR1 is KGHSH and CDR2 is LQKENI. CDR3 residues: CASSRGGRPIDTQYF. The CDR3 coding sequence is TGTGCCAGCTCACGCGGCGGGAGGCCAATAGATACGCAGTATTTT.

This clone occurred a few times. CDR3 nucleotide sequence: TGTGCCAGCAGCCAAGAATACAGTTTGGACACTGAAGCTTTCTTT. It yields the protein CASSQEYSLDTEAFF. The chain employs TRBV4-2 and TRBJ1-1; D uncertain. This CDR3 has 15 amino acids. Germline-derived CDR1 and CDR2 are LGHNA and YNFKEQ. Trimming took off 0 bases at V and 3 bases at J, with 11 bases between the two ends.

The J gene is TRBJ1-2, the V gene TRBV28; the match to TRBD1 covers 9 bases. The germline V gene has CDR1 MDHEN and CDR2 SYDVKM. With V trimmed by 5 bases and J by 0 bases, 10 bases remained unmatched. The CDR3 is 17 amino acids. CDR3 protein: CASSPAGQGTTNYGYTF. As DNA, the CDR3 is TGTGCCAGCAGTCCAGCGGGACAGGGCACTACTAACTATGGCTACACCTTC.

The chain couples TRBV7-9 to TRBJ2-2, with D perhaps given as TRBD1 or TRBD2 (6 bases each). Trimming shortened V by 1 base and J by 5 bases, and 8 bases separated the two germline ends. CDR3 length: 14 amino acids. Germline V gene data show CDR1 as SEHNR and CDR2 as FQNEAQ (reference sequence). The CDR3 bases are TGTGCCAGCAGCTTAGTAGGGGGGACCGGGGAGCTGTTTTTT. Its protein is CASSLVGGTGELFF.

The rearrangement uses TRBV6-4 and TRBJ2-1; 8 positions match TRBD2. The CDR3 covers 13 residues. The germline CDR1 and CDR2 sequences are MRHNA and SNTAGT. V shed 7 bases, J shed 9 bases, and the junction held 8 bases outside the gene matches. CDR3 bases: TGTGCCAGCAAAATAGCGGGACTAGGTGAGCAGTTCTTC. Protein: CASKIAGLGEQFF.

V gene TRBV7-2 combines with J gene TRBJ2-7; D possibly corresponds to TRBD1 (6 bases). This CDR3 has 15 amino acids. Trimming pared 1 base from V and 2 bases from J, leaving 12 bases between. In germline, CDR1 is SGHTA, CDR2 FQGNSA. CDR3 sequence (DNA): TGTGCCAGCAGCTTAGGCGACTGGGACACCTACGAGCAGTACTTC. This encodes CASSLGDWDTYEQYF.

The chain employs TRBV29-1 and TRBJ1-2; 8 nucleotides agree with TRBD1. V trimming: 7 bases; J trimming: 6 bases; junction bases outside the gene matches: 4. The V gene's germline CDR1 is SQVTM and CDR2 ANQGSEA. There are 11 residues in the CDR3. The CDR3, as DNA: TGCAGCGGGGGACAGGTAGATGGCTACACCTTC. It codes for CSGGQVDGYTF.

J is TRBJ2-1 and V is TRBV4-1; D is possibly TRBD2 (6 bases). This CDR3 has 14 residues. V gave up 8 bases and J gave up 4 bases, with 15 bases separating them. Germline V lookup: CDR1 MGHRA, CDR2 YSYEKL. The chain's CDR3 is CASSSAGSYNEQFF. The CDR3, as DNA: TGCGCCAGCTCTTCAGCGGGCTCTTACAATGAGCAGTTCTTC.

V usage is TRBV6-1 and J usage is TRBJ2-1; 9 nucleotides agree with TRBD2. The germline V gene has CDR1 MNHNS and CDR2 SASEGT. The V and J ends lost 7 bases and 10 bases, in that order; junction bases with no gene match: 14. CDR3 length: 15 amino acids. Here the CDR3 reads CASTPLTIAGEEQFF. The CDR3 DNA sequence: TGTGCCAGCACCCCATTGACCATAGCGGGGGAGGAGCAGTTCTTC.

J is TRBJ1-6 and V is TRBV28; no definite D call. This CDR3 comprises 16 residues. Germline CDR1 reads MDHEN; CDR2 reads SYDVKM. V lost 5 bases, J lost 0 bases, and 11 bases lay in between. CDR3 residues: CASSRIQSSYNSPLHF. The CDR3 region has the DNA TGTGCCAGCAGTCGCATACAGAGCTCCTATAATTCACCCCTCCACTTT.

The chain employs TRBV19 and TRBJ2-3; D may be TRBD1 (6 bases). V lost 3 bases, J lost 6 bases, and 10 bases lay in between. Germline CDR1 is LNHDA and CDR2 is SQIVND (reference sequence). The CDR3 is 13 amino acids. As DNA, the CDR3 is TGTGCCAGTAGTATTGATCAGGGGGATACGCAGTATTTT. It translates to CASSIDQGDTQYF.

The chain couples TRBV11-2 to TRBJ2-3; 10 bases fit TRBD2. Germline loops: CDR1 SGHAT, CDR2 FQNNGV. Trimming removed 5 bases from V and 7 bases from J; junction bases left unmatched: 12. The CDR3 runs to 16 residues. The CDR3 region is CASSPRGLAGANTQYF. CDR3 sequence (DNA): TGTGCCAGCAGCCCGAGAGGTCTAGCGGGGGCCAATACGCAGTATTTT. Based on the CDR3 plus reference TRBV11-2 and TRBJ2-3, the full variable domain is EAGVAQSPRYKIIEKRQSVAFWCNPISGHATLYWYQQILGQGPKLLIQFQNNGVVDDSQLPKDRFSAERLKGVDSTLKIQPAKLEDSAVYLCASSPRGLAGANTQYFGPGTRLTVL.

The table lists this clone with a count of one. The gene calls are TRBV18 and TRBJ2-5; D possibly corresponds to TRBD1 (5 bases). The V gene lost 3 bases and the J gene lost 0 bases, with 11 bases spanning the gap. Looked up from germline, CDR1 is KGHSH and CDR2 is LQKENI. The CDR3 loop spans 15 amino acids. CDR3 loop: CASSPATAHQETQYF. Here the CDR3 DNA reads TGTGCCAGCTCACCGGCGACAGCCCACCAAGAGACCCAGTACTTC.

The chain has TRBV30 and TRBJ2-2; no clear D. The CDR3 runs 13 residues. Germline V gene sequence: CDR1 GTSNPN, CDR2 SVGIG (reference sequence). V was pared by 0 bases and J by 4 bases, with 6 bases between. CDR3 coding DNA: TGTGCCTGGAGTGTTAAGTCCACCGGGGAGCTGTTTTTT. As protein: CAWSVKSTGELFF.

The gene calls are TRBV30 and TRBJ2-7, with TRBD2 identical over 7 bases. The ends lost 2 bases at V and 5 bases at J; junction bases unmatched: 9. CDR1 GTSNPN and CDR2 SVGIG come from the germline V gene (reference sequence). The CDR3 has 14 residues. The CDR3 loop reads CAWSSGGSSNEQYF. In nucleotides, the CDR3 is TGTGCCTGGAGTTCGGGCGGGAGTTCCAACGAGCAGTACTTC.

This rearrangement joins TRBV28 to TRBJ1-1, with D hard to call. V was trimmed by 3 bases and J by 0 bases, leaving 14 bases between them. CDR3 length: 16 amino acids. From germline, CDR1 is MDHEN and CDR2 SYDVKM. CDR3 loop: CASSFSGFPLNTEAFF. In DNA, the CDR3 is TGTGCCAGCAGTTTTTCTGGATTCCCGTTGAACACTGAAGCTTTCTTT.